This T cell receptor beta chain is drawn from a study of control samples from healthy donors and cancer patients. Assay used: immunoSEQ multiplex PCR; TCRdb lists only in-frame clones, some missing. The sample has approximately 150,000 clones; approximately 91% are singletons. The CDR3 extends over 15 amino acids. The germline gives CDR1 LGHDT, CDR2 YNNKEL (reference sequence). V gave up 4 bases and J gave up 3 bases; unmatched junction bases: 7. The source is a man aged 25-45 years in good health. V gene TRBV3-1 (or the pseudogene TRBV3-2) combines with J gene TRBJ2-7; 9 bases are shared with TRBD1. Sequencing was done on a sample of blood. CDR3 in amino acids: CASSRPGQGVYEQYF. CDR3 bases: TGTGCCAGCAGCCGTCCGGGACAGGGTGTCTACGAGCAGTACTTC.